Below, 2 T cell receptor beta chains from the same sample are listed, as sequenced in a study of cytotoxic CD8 clonotypes in ibrutinib-treated CLL. Sequencing used immunoSEQ multiplex PCR; TCRdb keeps in-frame clones, though not all of them. The sample yields 300,000 to 400,000 clones, 67% seen once. Sequencing used PBMCs, obtained after 36 months of ibrutinib treatment. The source is a human donor with chronic lymphocytic leukemia.

The genes are TRBV10-3 and TRBJ2-3; maybe TRBD1 (6 bases). Trimming removed 3 bases at V and 6 bases at J, with 13 bases between. Per germline, CDR1 ENHRY and CDR2 SYGVKD. The CDR3 has 14 amino acids. The CDR3 DNA follows: TGTGCCATCAGTGATGGACAGAGATGGGATACGCAGTATTTT. Protein product: CAISDGQRWDTQYF.

The chain recombines TRBV12-5 with TRBJ1-4, with D maybe TRBD1 (5 bases). With 3 bases removed from V and 0 bases from J, the gap between germline ends came to 11 bases. Per germline, CDR1 LGHNT and CDR2 FRNRAP. The CDR3 is made up of 16 amino acids. The CDR3 protein is CASGFPGGATNEKLFF. In DNA form, the CDR3 reads TGTGCTAGTGGTTTCCCGGGGGGTGCAACTAATGAAAAACTGTTTTTT.